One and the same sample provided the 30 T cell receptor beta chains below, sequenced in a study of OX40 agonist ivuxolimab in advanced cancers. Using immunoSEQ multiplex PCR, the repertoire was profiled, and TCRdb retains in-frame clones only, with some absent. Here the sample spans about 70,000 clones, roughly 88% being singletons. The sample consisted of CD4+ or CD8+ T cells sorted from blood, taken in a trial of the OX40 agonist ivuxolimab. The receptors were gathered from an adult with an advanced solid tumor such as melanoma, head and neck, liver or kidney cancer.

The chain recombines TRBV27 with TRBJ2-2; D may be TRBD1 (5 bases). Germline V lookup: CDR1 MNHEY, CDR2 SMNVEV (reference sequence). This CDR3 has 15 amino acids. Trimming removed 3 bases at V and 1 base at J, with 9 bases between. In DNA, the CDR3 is TGTGCCAGCAGTTTTTCAGGGTTGAACACCGGGGAGCTGTTTTTT. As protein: CASSFSGLNTGELFF.

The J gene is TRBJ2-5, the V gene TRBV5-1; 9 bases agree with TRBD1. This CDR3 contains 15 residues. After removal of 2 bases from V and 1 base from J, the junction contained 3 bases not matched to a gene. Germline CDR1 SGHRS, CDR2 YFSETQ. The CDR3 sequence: CASSLTGGLQETQYF. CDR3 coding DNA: TGCGCCAGCAGCTTAACAGGGGGCCTCCAAGAGACCCAGTACTTC. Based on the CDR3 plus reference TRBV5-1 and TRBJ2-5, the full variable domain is KAGVTQTPRYLIKTRGQQVTLSCSPISGHRSVSWYQQTPGQGLQFLFEYFSETQRNKGNFPGRFSGRQFSNSRSEMNVSTLELGDSALYLCASSLTGGLQETQYFGPGTRLLVL.

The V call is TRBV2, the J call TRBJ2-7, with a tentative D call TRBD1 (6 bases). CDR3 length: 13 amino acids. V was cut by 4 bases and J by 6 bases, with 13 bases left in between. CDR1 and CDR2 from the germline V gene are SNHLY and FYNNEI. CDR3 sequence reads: CASSVGQTAEQYF. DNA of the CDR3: TGTGCCAGCAGTGTAGGACAGACCGCCGAGCAGTACTTC.

CDR3 in amino acids: CASSLRGQGSDTQYF. The CDR3 DNA is TGTGCCAGCAGCCTCCGGGGACAGGGCTCAGATACGCAGTATTTT. The chain is built from TRBV5-8 and TRBJ2-3, with 9 bases fitting TRBD1. CDR1 is SGHTS and CDR2 is YDEGEE in the germline V gene. This CDR3 spans 15 amino acids. Trimming removed 4 bases from V and 4 bases from J; junction bases left unmatched: 7.

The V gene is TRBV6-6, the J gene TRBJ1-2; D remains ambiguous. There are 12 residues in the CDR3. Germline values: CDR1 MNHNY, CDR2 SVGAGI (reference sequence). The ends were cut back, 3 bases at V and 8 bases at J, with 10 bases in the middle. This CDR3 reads CASSYPLWGYTF. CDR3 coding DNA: TGTGCCAGCAGTTATCCCCTCTGGGGCTACACCTTC.

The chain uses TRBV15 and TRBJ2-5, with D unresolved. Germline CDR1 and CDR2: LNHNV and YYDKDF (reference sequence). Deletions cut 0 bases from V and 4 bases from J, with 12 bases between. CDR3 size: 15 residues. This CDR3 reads CATSRDSYSRETQYF. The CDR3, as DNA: TGTGCCACCAGCAGAGATTCGTACTCACGAGAGACCCAGTACTTC.

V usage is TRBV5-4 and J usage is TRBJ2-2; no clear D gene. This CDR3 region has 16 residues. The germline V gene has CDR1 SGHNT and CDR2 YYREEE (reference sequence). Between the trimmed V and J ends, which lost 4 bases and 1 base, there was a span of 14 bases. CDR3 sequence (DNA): TGTGCCAGCAGCCCATTAGGGCCGATGAACACCGGGGAGCTGTTTTTT. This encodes CASSPLGPMNTGELFF.

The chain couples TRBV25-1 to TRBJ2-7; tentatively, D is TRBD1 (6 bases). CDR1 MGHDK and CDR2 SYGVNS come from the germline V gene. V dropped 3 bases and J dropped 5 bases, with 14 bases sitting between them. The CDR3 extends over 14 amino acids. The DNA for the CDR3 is TGTGCCAGCAGTGAGCCCGGGACAACTAACGAGCAGTACTTC. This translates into CASSEPGTTNEQYF.

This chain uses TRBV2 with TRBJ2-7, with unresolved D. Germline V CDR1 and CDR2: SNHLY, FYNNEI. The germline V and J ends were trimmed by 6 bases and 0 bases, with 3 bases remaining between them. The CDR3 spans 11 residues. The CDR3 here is CASRVSYEQYF. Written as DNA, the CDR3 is TGTGCCAGCAGGGTCTCCTACGAGCAGTACTTC. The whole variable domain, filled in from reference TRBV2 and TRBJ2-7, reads EPEVTQTPSHQVTQMGQEVILRCVPISNHLYFYWYRQILGQKVEFLVSFYNNEISEKSEIFDDQFSVERPDGSNFTLKIRSTKLEDSAMYFCASRVSYEQYFGPGTRLTVT.

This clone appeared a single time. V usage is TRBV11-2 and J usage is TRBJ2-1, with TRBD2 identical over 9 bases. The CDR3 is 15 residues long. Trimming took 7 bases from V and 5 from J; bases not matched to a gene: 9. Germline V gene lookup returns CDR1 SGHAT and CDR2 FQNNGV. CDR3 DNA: TGTGCCAGCAACGACGAGGCGGGAGGGCACAATGAGCAGTTCTTC. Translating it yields CASNDEAGGHNEQFF.

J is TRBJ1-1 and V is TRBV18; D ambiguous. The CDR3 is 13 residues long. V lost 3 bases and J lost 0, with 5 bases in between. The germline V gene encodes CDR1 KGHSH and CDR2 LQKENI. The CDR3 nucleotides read TGTGCCAGCTCACCGGCATTGAACACTGAAGCTTTCTTT. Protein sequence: CASSPALNTEAFF.

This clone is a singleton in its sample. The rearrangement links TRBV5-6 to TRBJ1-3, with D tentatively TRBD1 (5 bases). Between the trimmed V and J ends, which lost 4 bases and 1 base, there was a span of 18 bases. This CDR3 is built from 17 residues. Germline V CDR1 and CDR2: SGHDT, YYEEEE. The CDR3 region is CASSQLFAQGSGNTIYF. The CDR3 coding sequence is TGTGCCAGCAGCCAACTCTTCGCCCAGGGATCTGGAAACACCATATATTTT.

The CDR3 coding sequence is TGTGCCAGCAGTAGAGCCTATGGCTACACCTTC. This sequence encodes CASSRAYGYTF. The chain carries TRBV25-1 and TRBJ1-2; D gene ambiguous. The CDR3 loop spans 11 amino acids. V was shortened by 5 bases and J by 4 bases, with 5 bases between the two germline ends. Looked up from germline, CDR1 is MGHDK and CDR2 is SYGVNS.

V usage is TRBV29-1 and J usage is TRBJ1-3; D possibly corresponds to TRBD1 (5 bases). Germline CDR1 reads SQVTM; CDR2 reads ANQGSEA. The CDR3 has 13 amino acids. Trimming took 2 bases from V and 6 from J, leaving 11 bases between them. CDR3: CSVETGTQNTIYF. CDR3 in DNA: TGCAGCGTTGAAACCGGGACCCAAAACACCATATATTTT.

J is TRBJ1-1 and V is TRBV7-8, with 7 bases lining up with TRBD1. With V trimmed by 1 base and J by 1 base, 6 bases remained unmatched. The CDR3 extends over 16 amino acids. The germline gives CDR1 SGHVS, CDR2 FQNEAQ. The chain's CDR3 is CASSLGKGAGNTEAFF. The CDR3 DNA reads TGTGCCAGCAGCTTAGGGAAGGGGGCCGGGAACACTGAAGCTTTCTTT.

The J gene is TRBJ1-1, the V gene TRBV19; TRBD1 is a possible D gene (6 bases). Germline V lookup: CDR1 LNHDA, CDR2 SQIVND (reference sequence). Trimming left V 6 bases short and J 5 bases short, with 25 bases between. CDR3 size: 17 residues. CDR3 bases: TGTGCCAGTAGCGAGGCCGGGACACCCGGAGGGGGGACTGAAGCTTTCTTT. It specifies CASSEAGTPGGGTEAFF. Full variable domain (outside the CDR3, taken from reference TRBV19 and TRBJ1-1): DGGITQSPKYLFRKEGQNVTLSCEQNLNHDAMYWYRQDPGQGLRLIYYSQIVNDFQKGDIAEGYSVSREKKESFPLTVTSAQKNPTAFYLCASSEAGTPGGGTEAFFGQGTRLTVV.

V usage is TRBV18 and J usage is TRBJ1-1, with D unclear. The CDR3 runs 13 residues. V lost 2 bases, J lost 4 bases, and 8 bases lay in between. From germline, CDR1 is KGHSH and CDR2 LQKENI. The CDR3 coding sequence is TGTGCCAGCTCACCATCAGCAGGCACTGAAGCTTTCTTT. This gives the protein CASSPSAGTEAFF. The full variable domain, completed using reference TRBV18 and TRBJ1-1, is NAGVMQNPRHLVRRRGQEARLRCSPMKGHSHVYWYRQLPEEGLKFMVYLQKENIIDESGMPKERFSAEFPKEGPSILRIQQVVRGDSAAYFCASSPSAGTEAFFGQGTRLTVV.

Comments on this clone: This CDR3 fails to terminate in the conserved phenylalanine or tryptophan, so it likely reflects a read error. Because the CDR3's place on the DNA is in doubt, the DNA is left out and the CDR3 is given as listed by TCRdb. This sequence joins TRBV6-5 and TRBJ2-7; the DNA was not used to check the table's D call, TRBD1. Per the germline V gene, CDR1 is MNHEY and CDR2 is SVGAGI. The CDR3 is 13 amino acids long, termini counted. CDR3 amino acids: CASSYQYSSPGRL.

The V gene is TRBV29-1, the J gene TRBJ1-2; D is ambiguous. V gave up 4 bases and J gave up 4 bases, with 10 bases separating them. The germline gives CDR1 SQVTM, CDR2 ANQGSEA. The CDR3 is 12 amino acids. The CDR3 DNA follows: TGCAGCGTTGTACTGGGCAGCTATGGCTACACCTTC. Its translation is CSVVLGSYGYTF.

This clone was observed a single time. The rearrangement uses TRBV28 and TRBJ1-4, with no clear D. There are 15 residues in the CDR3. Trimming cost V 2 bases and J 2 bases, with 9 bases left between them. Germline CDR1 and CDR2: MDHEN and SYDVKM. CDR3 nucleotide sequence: TGTGCCAGCAGTTTAGCGGGGTTGACTAATGAAAAACTGTTTTTT. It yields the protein CASSLAGLTNEKLFF. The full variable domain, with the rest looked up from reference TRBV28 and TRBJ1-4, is DVKVTQSSRYLVKRTGEKVFLECVQDMDHENMFWYRQDPGLGLRLIYFSYDVKMKEKGDIPEGYSVSREKKERFSLILESASTNQTSMYLCASSLAGLTNEKLFFGSGTQLSVL.

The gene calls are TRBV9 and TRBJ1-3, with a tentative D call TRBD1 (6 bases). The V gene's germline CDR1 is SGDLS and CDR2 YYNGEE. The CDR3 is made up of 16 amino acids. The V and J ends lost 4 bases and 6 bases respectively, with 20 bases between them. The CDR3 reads CASSTQSLGAPNTIYF. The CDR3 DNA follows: TGTGCCAGCAGCACCCAATCCCTGGGGGCTCCAAACACCATATATTTT. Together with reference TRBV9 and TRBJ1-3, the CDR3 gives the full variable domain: DSGVTQTPKHLITATGQRVTLRCSPRSGDLSVYWYQQSLDQGLQFLIQYYNGEERAKGNILERFSAQQFPDLHSELNLSSLELGDSALYFCASSTQSLGAPNTIYFGEGSWLTVV.

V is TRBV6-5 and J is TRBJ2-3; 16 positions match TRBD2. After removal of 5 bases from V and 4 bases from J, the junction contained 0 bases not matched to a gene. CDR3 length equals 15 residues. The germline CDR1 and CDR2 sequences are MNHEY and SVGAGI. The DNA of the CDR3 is TGTGCCAGCAGTGGGACTAGCGGGGGGGCAGATACGCAGTATTTT. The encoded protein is CASSGTSGGADTQYF.

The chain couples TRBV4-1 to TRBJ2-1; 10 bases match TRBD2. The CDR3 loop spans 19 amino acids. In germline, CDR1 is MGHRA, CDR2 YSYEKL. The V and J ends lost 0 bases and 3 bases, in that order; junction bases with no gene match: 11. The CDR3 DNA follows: TGCGCCAGCAGCCAAGATCCCAGCGGGAGGGTCTCGTACTACAATGAGCAGTTCTTC. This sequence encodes CASSQDPSGRVSYYNEQFF.

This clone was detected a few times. The CDR3 DNA reads TGTGCCAGCAGTTATGACAGGGCGCCTCTCTACGAGCAGTACTTC. Translated, it gives CASSYDRAPLYEQYF. The chain uses TRBV6-5 and TRBJ2-7; 7 positions agree with TRBD1. This CDR3 has 15 amino acids. Germline V gene data show CDR1 as MNHEY and CDR2 as SVGAGI. Losses at the gene ends were 3 bases for V and 3 bases for J; bases not matched to a gene: 8.

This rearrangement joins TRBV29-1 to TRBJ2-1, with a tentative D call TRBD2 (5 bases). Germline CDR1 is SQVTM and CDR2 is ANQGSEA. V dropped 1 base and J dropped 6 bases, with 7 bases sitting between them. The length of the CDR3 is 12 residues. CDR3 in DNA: TGCAGCGTTGAAGCGAGGGTCAATGAGCAGTTCTTC. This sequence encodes CSVEARVNEQFF.

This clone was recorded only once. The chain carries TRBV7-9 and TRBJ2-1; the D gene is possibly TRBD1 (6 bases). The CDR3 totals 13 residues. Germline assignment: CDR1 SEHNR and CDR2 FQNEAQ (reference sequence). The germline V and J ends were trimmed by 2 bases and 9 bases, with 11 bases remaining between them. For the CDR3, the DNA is TGTGCCAGCAGCTTACAGGGGTTGGGTGAGCAGTTCTTC. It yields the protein CASSLQGLGEQFF.

The CDR3 loop reads CASSPWDSPNEKLFF. The CDR3 DNA follows: TGCGCCAGCAGCCCGTGGGACAGCCCCAATGAAAAACTGTTTTTT. The V and J genes are TRBV5-1 and TRBJ1-4; TRBD1 matches 7 bases. V was clipped by 4 bases and J by 5 bases; unmatched bases: 8. CDR1 and CDR2 from the germline V gene are SGHRS and YFSETQ. The CDR3 runs 15 residues.

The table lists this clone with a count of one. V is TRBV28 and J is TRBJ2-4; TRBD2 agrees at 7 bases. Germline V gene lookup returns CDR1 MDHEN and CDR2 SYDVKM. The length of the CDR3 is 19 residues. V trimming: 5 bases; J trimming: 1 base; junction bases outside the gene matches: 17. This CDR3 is CASSPVRRREGRAKNIQYF. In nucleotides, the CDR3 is TGTGCCAGCAGTCCAGTAAGAAGGAGGGAGGGGAGGGCCAAAAACATTCAGTACTTC.

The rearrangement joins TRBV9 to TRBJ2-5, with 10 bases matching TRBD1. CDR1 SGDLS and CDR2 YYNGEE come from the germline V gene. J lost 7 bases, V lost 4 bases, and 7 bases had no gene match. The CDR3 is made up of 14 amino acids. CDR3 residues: CASSPRTGGGTQYF. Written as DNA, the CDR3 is TGTGCCAGCAGCCCCAGGACAGGGGGTGGGACCCAGTACTTC. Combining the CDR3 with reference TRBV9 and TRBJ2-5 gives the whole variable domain DSGVTQTPKHLITATGQRVTLRCSPRSGDLSVYWYQQSLDQGLQFLIQYYNGEERAKGNILERFSAQQFPDLHSELNLSSLELGDSALYFCASSPRTGGGTQYFGPGTRLLVL.

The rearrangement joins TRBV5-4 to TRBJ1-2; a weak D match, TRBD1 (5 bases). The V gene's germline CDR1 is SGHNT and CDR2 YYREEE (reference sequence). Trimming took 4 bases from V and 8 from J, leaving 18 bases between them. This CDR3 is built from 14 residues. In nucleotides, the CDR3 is TGTGCCAGCAGCCTGACCCAGGGCACTAAGGGCTACACCTTC. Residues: CASSLTQGTKGYTF.